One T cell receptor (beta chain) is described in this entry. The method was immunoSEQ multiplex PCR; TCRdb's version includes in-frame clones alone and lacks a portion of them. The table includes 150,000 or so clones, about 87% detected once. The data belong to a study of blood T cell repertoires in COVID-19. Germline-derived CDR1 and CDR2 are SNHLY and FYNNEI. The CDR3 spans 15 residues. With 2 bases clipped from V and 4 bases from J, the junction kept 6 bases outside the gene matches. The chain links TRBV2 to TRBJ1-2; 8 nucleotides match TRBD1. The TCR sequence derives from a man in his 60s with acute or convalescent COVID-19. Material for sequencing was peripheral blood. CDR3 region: CASSETGQVAYGYTF. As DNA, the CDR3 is TGTGCCAGCAGTGAAACGGGACAGGTCGCCTATGGCTACACCTTC.